These T cell receptor beta chains were read from a single sample in a study of blood T cell repertoires in COVID-19. The data were produced by immunoSEQ multiplex PCR, yet TCRdb's version contains in-frame clones alone and is incomplete. The data contain 360,000 or so clones, around nine tenths of them singletons. Specimen: PBMCs or T cells enriched from blood (not recorded which). These TCRs come from a young woman who had recovered from COVID-19. Each CDR3 is given with its conserved first and last residue. Fields, in order: J gene, clone size, D gene, V gene, CDR3 DNA, CDR3 protein. D genes are given only for firm matches. Rows give clone size only sometimes, using once, few, many, or a class for an expanded clone.

TRBJ2-7 few TRBD1 TRBV7-9 TGTGCCAGCAGCTCCACGGGACAGCTTACCTACGAGCAGTACTTC CASSSTGQLTYEQYF
TRBJ1-5 - TRBD1 TRBV11-2 TGTGCCAGCAGCCAGGACAGGGGCGGGCATCAGCCCCAGCATTTT CASSQDRGGHQPQHF
TRBJ1-2 once - TRBV4-3 TGCGCCAGCAGCCAAGATCAACAGGGTAGGGATGGCTACACCTTC CASSQDQQGRDGYTF
TRBJ1-5 - - TRBV18 TGTGCCAGCTCACCCGCCGGGGGGCCAATGCGGCCCCAGCATTTT CASSPAGGPMRPQHF
TRBJ2-3 - TRBD2 TRBV27 TGTGCCAGCAGCCCCACCATTAGCGGGGGAAGTGATACGCAGTATTTT CASSPTISGGSDTQYF
TRBJ2-2 - TRBD2 TRBV5-1 TGCGCCAGCAGCACCGGGACTAGCGGTGAGAACACCGGGGAGCTGTTTTTT CASSTGTSGENTGELFF
TRBJ1-1 once TRBD1 TRBV6-5 TGTGCCACCACGTGGTGGGGACAGATGAACACTGAAGCTTTCTTT CATTWWGQMNTEAFF
TRBJ1-5 - TRBD1 TRBV6-4 TGTGCCAGCGCGACAGGGGCAAATCAGCCCCAGCATTTT CASATGANQPQHF
TRBJ2-7 - - TRBV10-2 TGCGCCAGCAGCCGGAGCTCCTACGAGCAGTACTTC CASSRSSYEQYF
TRBJ2-1 - - TRBV18 TGTGCCAGCTCGCCCGGGGATCTCTCCTACAATGAGCAGTTCTTC CASSPGDLSYNEQFF
TRBJ2-7 - TRBD2 TRBV3-1/TRBV3-2 TGTGCCAGCAGCCAAGATTTAGGGACTAGCGGAACCTACGAGCAGTACTTC CASSQDLGTSGTYEQYF
TRBJ1-3 - - TRBV20-1 TGCAGTGCTAGTCCGGGAAGCTCTGGAAACACCATATATTTT CSASPGSSGNTIYF
TRBJ1-1 - - TRBV5-6 TGTGCCAGCAGCTTCGGGGGGGTCACTGAAGCTTTCTTT CASSFGGVTEAFF
TRBJ2-5 - TRBD1 TRBV7-8 TGTGCCAGCAGTCTCCTGACAGGGGACCAAGAGACCCAGTACTTC CASSLLTGDQETQYF
TRBJ1-1 - TRBD1 TRBV7-6 TGTGCCAGCAGCTCGGACAGGGGAGGGGGTACTGAAGCTTTCTTT CASSSDRGGGTEAFF
TRBJ2-7 few - TRBV28 TGTGCCAGCAGTTTCCCGAGTGCCTCAAGGGAGGAGCAGTACTTC CASSFPSASREEQYF
TRBJ1-1 - - TRBV28 TGTGCCAGCAGTTTATGCTTTTACAGGGAAGGGGAAAGTGGCAACACTGAAGCTTTCTTT CASSLCFYREGESGNTEAFF
TRBJ2-5 - - TRBV7-2 TGTGCCAGCAGCTCCGGACTTGTGGAGACCCAGTACTTC CASSSGLVETQYF
TRBJ1-2 - - TRBV7-2 TGTGCCAGCAGGCGCTCGGGGGAACACTATGGCTACACCTTC CASRRSGEHYGYTF
TRBJ2-3 - TRBD1 TRBV5-6 TGTGCCAGCACCCTGTCCCCCCCACAGGGGTACACAGATACGCAGTATTTT CASTLSPPQGYTDTQYF
TRBJ2-7 - TRBD1 TRBV5-1 TGCGCCAGCAGCCCTCAAACAGGGACAGTCTACGAGCAGTACTTC CASSPQTGTVYEQYF
TRBJ1-2 - - TRBV18 TGTGCCAGCTCACCAAAGGTGACCGGACACGAGCAACACTATGGCTACACCTTC CASSPKVTGHEQHYGYTF
TRBJ1-1 few - TRBV5-4 TGTGCCAGCAGCTCACCCGGAGGGTACACTGAAGCTTTCTTT CASSSPGGYTEAFF
TRBJ1-3 few - TRBV19 TGTGCCAGTAACGCTGGACAGATTCCGCACTTCTCTGGAAACACCATATATTTT CASNAGQIPHFSGNTIYF
TRBJ1-3 - - TRBV6-9 TGTGCCAGCAGTTATCACTTCGCTGGAAACACCATATATTTT CASSYHFAGNTIYF
TRBJ2-7 - TRBD2 TRBV19 TGTGCCAGTAGTAGACCGGGACTAGCGGGAGACGAGCAGTACTTC CASSRPGLAGDEQYF
TRBJ1-1 - TRBD1 TRBV5-1 TGCGCCAGCAGCTCTCCGGGACAGGGGACGGAAGCTTTCTTT CASSSPGQGTEAFF
TRBJ2-1 - - TRBV30 TGTGCCTGGAGTGTGGGGCTTTCCAATGAGCAGTTCTTC CAWSVGLSNEQFF
TRBJ2-5 - - TRBV18 TGTGCCAGCTCACAAGGGGGCCAAGAGACCCAGTACTTC CASSQGGQETQYF
TRBJ2-7 - - TRBV27 TGTGCCAGCAGTTTACTTCGGCGGGACTCCTACGAGCAGTACTTC CASSLLRRDSYEQYF
TRBJ2-2 - TRBD2 TRBV5-1 TGCGCCAGCGACCCTGGCCTACTAGCGCGGAACACCGGGGAGCTGTTTTTT CASDPGLLARNTGELFF
TRBJ2-7 - - TRBV7-8 TGTGCCAGCAGCTTAGGGAGGGTGACGCTCGAGCAGTACTTC CASSLGRVTLEQYF
TRBJ2-2 - - TRBV6-5 TGTGCCAGCGTGACAGGGAACACCGGGGAGCTGTTTTTT CASVTGNTGELFF